These 25 T cell receptor beta chains originate from one sample sequenced in a study of T cells after yellow fever vaccination. TCRdb recomputed calls from the 5' RACE reads with MiXCR, one row per CDR3 protein. Of some 250,000 distinct CDR3 sequences detected, approximately 3.8% appear once; the ten largest clones hold around 19%. This specimen was PBMCs, taken 15 days after the yellow fever booster vaccination. The source of these receptors is a man aged 18 to 30 who received the YFV17D yellow fever vaccine.

This clonotype has at least ten counts. The CDR3 DNA reads as TGCGCCAGCAGCTTTAGCGGTGGCGGTGAGACCCAGTACTTC. This gives the protein CASSFSGGGETQYF. This chain uses TRBV5-1 with TRBJ2-5; D may be TRBD2 (6 bases). The CDR3 loop spans 14 amino acids. Germline V CDR1 and CDR2: SGHRS, YFSETQ. Trimming took 2 bases from V and 5 from J, leaving 13 bases between them.

This clonotype has ten or more counts. This chain links TRBV25-1 with TRBJ2-3; D could derive from TRBD1 or TRBD2 (5 bases each). The CDR3 runs to 14 residues. CDR1 is MGHDK, CDR2 SYGVNS, per germline. Trimming took off 1 base at V and 0 bases at J, with 5 bases between the two ends. The CDR3 protein is CASSEWGSTDTQYF. DNA of the CDR3: TGTGCCAGCAGTGAATGGGGGAGCACAGATACGCAGTATTTT.

This clonotype was counted at least ten times. The gene calls are TRBV2 and TRBJ2-5, with no clear D. Germline loops: CDR1 SNHLY, CDR2 FYNNEI. The CDR3 is made up of 12 amino acids. Trimming took off 7 bases at V and 5 bases at J, with 11 bases between the two ends. This chain's CDR3 is CASTRITETQYF. DNA of the CDR3: TGTGCCAGCACTAGAATTACGGAGACCCAGTACTTC.

The chain is built from TRBV3-1 and TRBJ2-6; D uncertain. Per germline, CDR1 LGHDT and CDR2 YNNKEL (reference sequence). The CDR3 covers 14 residues. The V gene lost 0 bases and the J gene lost 3 bases, with 3 bases spanning the gap. In nucleotides, the CDR3 is TGTGCCAGCAGCCAAGAGGGTGGGGCCAACGTCCTGACTTTC. This sequence encodes CASSQEGGANVLTF.

This clonotype was detected ten times or more. The chain is built from TRBV10-3 and TRBJ2-7; 8 bases match TRBD1. This CDR3 contains 14 residues. CDR1 is ENHRY, CDR2 SYGVKD, per germline. Trimming at V came to 4 bases and at J to 4 bases, leaving 6 bases not matched to a gene. The CDR3 bases are TGTGCCATCAGTGCCGGGACAGGTATATACGAGCAGTACTTC. As protein: CAISAGTGIYEQYF.

This clonotype was picked up many times. V is TRBV5-1 and J is TRBJ2-5; weak D call: TRBD1 (6 bases). Germline-derived CDR1 and CDR2 are SGHRS and YFSETQ. The CDR3 extends over 15 amino acids. V was clipped by 2 bases and J by 2 bases, with 13 bases between them. This CDR3 reads CASSFTGQPQETQYF. DNA for the CDR3: TGCGCCAGCAGCTTTACAGGACAGCCACAAGAGACCCAGTACTTC.

This clonotype was seen repeatedly, ten times or more. This sequence joins TRBV29-1 and TRBJ2-1, with TRBD2 as a possible D gene (6 bases). The germline CDR1 and CDR2 sequences are SQVTM and ANQGSEA. Trimming stripped 6 bases from V and 5 bases from J, with 14 bases between. There are 13 residues in the CDR3. The CDR3 protein is CSVAGTLNNEQFF. As DNA, the CDR3 is TGCAGCGTCGCCGGGACTCTAAACAATGAGCAGTTCTTC.

This clonotype was picked up many times. The chain combines TRBV10-3 with TRBJ2-5; 10 bases are shared with TRBD1. J lost 3 bases, V lost 3 bases, and 7 bases had no gene match. From germline, CDR1 is ENHRY and CDR2 SYGVKD. The CDR3 consists of 16 residues. Written as DNA, the CDR3 is TGTGCCATCAGTGACAGGGACAGGGGACGAGAAGAGACCCAGTACTTC. Protein product: CAISDRDRGREETQYF.

This clonotype has a count of ten or more. The chain carries TRBV7-9 and TRBJ2-1; D perhaps matches TRBD1 (6 bases). The CDR3 has 13 residues. Looked up from germline, CDR1 is SEHNR and CDR2 is FQNEAQ (reference sequence). The V gene lost 5 bases and the J gene lost 4 bases, with 9 bases spanning the gap. CDR3: CASSPDRYNEQFF. CDR3 sequence (DNA): TGTGCCAGCAGCCCGGACAGATACAATGAGCAGTTCTTC.

In this sample, this clonotype turned up many times. V usage is TRBV7-9 and J usage is TRBJ1-1, with D uncertain. The CDR3 is 13 residues long. V gave up 2 bases and J gave up 12 bases, with 16 bases separating them. The germline V gene has CDR1 SEHNR and CDR2 FQNEAQ (reference sequence). The CDR3 loop is CASSLTGLQTTFF. The CDR3 bases are TGTGCCAGCAGCTTAACCGGGCTACAAACGACTTTCTTT.

This clonotype was found many times. This chain links TRBV12-5 with TRBJ2-7, with 10 positions matching TRBD1. The germline CDR1 and CDR2 sequences are LGHNT and FRNRAP. Trimming took 5 bases from V and 4 from J; bases not matched to a gene: 5. The CDR3 is 14 amino acids. CDR3 region: CASGPGTGVYEQYF. DNA of the CDR3: TGTGCTAGTGGTCCGGGGACAGGGGTGTACGAGCAGTACTTC. The full variable domain, its missing parts supplied by reference TRBV12-5 and TRBJ2-7, is DARVTQTPRHKVTEMGQEVTMRCQPILGHNTVFWYRQTMMQGLELLAYFRNRAPLDDSGMPKDRFSAEMPDATLATLKIQPSEPRDSAVYFCASGPGTGVYEQYFGPGTRLTVT.

This clonotype was detected ten times or more. This rearrangement joins TRBV5-6 to TRBJ2-1; no definite D call. The length of the CDR3 is 12 residues. Per germline, CDR1 SGHDT and CDR2 YYEEEE. V was cut by 4 bases and J by 9 bases, with 11 bases left in between. The CDR3 region is CASSPWSGEQFF. In nucleotides, the CDR3 is TGTGCCAGCAGCCCTTGGTCCGGTGAGCAGTTCTTC.

This clonotype was counted at least ten times. The CDR3: CSAGRGYGFFQSPLHF. CDR3 DNA: TGCAGTGCGGGGCGGGGTTACGGCTTTTTTCAGTCACCCCTCCACTTT. This rearrangement joins TRBV20-1 to TRBJ1-6, with D perhaps TRBD1 (5 bases). Germline V CDR1 and CDR2: DFQATT, SNEGSKA (reference sequence). V lost 6 bases, J lost 10 bases, and 25 bases lay in between. The CDR3 runs 16 residues.

This clonotype has ten or more counts. For the CDR3, the DNA is TGTGCCAAAAAGCCACAGGGTTTCGGCTCACCCCTCCACTTT. Its translation: CAKKPQGFGSPLHF. This chain joins TRBV18 and TRBJ1-6, with D possibly being TRBD1 (6 bases). Per the germline V gene, CDR1 is KGHSH and CDR2 is LQKENI. CDR3 length: 14 amino acids. V was pared by 10 bases and J by 10 bases, with 20 bases between.

This clonotype was seen repeatedly, ten times or more. The rearrangement uses TRBV6-5 and TRBJ1-2; D not resolved. Trimming removed 0 bases from V and 1 base from J, with 9 bases in between. Germline V CDR1 and CDR2: MNHEY, SVGAGI. CDR3 length equals 15 residues. The CDR3 is CASSYSGGLNYGYTF. The CDR3 coding sequence is TGTGCCAGCAGTTACTCGGGAGGCCTTAACTATGGCTACACCTTC.

This clonotype was recorded many times. The rearrangement links TRBV3-1 to TRBJ2-3; no clear D gene. The CDR3 covers 13 residues. Germline CDR1 reads LGHDT; CDR2 reads YNNKEL (reference sequence). Trimming pared 3 bases from V and 3 bases from J, leaving 7 bases between. The CDR3 DNA reads TGTGCCAGCAGCCAGTTAGGGACAGATACGCAGTATTTT. Amino acid sequence: CASSQLGTDTQYF.

This clonotype has ten or more counts. V usage is TRBV7-2 and J usage is TRBJ1-1; 7 bases are shared with TRBD1. The CDR3 has 15 amino acids. The V gene end was trimmed by 3 bases and the J gene end by 3 bases; junction bases not matched to a gene: 7. In germline, CDR1 is SGHTA, CDR2 FQGNSA. CDR3 in DNA: TGTGCCAGCAGCTTTTTTCCCGGGACAGACACTGAAGCTTTCTTT. This translates into CASSFFPGTDTEAFF.

This clonotype was counted a few times. The chain joins TRBV5-4 to TRBJ2-1, with TRBD2 matching 10 bases. With V trimmed by 5 bases and J by 7 bases, 12 bases remained unmatched. This CDR3 has 16 amino acids. CDR1 is SGHNT, CDR2 YYREEE, per germline (reference sequence). This chain's CDR3 is CASRARPLAGRNEQFF. The CDR3 DNA is TGTGCCAGCAGAGCCCGTCCACTAGCGGGGCGGAATGAGCAGTTCTTC.

This clonotype was counted a few times. V and J are TRBV5-1 and TRBJ2-3; 15 nucleotides align to TRBD2. V trimming: 5 bases; J trimming: 3 bases; junction bases outside the gene matches: 4. The CDR3 runs to 16 residues. The germline V gene encodes CDR1 SGHRS and CDR2 YFSETQ. The chain's CDR3 is CASRSGTSGGTDTQYF. CDR3 nucleotide sequence: TGCGCCAGCAGATCCGGGACTAGCGGGGGGACAGATACGCAGTATTTT.

This clonotype was seen at least ten times. J is TRBJ1-5 and V is TRBV7-2; D call uncertain. The CDR3 loop spans 16 amino acids. Germline lookup yields CDR1 SGHTA and CDR2 FQGNSA. Trimming took 0 bases from V and 11 from J, leaving 20 bases between them. The CDR3 spells CASSLAHPPGDTAQHF. In DNA form, the CDR3 reads TGTGCCAGCAGCTTAGCCCACCCCCCCGGTGATACGGCCCAGCATTTT.

The table lists this clonotype with many counts. The CDR3 DNA follows: TGCAGTGCTTCCCGCCCTACTAGACAATCCCGGGAGACCCAGTACTTC. Its translation: CSASRPTRQSRETQYF. This chain connects TRBV20-1 to TRBJ2-5; tentatively, D is TRBD2 (5 bases). CDR1 DFQATT and CDR2 SNEGSKA come from the germline V gene (reference sequence). V gave up 5 bases and J gave up 5 bases, with 24 bases separating them. The CDR3 loop spans 16 amino acids.

This sequence joins TRBV29-1 and TRBJ2-3, with a possible D match to TRBD1 (7 bases). The CDR3 spans 16 residues. The germline V gene has CDR1 SQVTM and CDR2 ANQGSEA. With 5 bases removed from V and 2 bases from J, the gap between germline ends came to 20 bases. The CDR3 nucleotides are TGCAGCGTTAGGGGGCCCAGGGGGGCCGACACAGATACGCAGTATTTT. Translated, it gives CSVRGPRGADTDTQYF.

The sample holds many counts of this clonotype. DNA of the CDR3: TGTGCCAGCAGCTCCGTGGGACTAGCGGTTGTGGGGGGGGAAAACATTCAGTACTTC. As protein: CASSSVGLAVVGGENIQYF. The chain uses TRBV7-2 and TRBJ2-4; 11 nucleotides line up with TRBD2. V shed 4 bases and J 5 bases; nucleotides not matched to a gene: 16. Germline CDR1 SGHTA, CDR2 FQGNSA. This CDR3 has 19 amino acids.

This chain joins TRBV19 and TRBJ1-3; D may be TRBD1 (5 bases). Germline lookup yields CDR1 LNHDA and CDR2 SQIVND (reference sequence). The CDR3 sequence is 16 residues long. Trimming stripped 3 bases from V and 0 bases from J, with 12 bases between. The CDR3: CASSMGTPSSGNTIYF. In DNA, the CDR3 is TGTGCCAGTAGTATGGGGACTCCAAGCTCTGGAAACACCATATATTTT.

This clonotype was found many times. V usage is TRBV20-1 and J usage is TRBJ2-7; TRBD2 matches at 14 bases. CDR1 is DFQATT and CDR2 is SNEGSKA in the germline V gene (reference sequence). J gave up 6 bases and V 1 base, and 8 bases lay outside the gene matches. The CDR3 has 16 residues. The chain's CDR3 is CSARARLAGGRGEQYF. DNA for the CDR3: TGCAGTGCTAGAGCGCGACTAGCGGGGGGGCGGGGCGAGCAGTACTTC.